This record covers a single T cell receptor beta chain. The target antigen is unknown. The sample comes from a study of CD8 T cells in Susac syndrome. Random hexamers were used to reverse transcribe an amount of roughly 0.45 to 1 ug RNA. An immunoSEQ multiplex PCR generated amplified TCR beta CDR3 products spanning 54 Vbeta and 13 Jbeta. One entry per CDR3 protein results from TCRdb running MiXCR on the immunoSEQ multiplex PCR reads. The data contain about 400,000 distinct CDR3 sequences, more than 70% of them singletons. TCR beta sequencing covered blood CD8+ and CD4+ T cells. TEMRA cells were FACS-enriched and CD8+ and CD4+ T cells negatively isolated. General study findings and limits: An acknowledgment was made by the study that its TCR sequencing and HLA analysis involved relatively few individuals.

The clonotype comes from a human donor with multiple sclerosis. Sequenced sample: CD8+ T cells from PBMCs.

The chain's CDR3 is CASSFLEDEAFF. CDR3 bases: TGTGCCAGCAGCTTTCTGGAAGACGAAGCTTTCTTT. The chain employs TRBV7-6 and TRBJ1-1; no clear D gene. The CDR3 is 12 residues long. V was clipped by 3 bases and J by 8 bases, with 10 bases between them. CDR1 and CDR2 from the germline V gene are SGHVS and FNYEAQ.